The present T cell receptor (beta chain) was sequenced within a study of blood T cell repertoires in COVID-19. The V and J ends lost 5 bases and 0 bases, in that order; junction bases with no gene match: 3. CDR1 and CDR2 from the germline V gene are LNHNV and YYDKDF (reference sequence). The CDR3 consists of 15 residues. This clone was observed many times. This table comes from immunoSEQ multiplex PCR, and its TCRdb copy is limited to in-frame clones, with some not included. This sample has 150,000 to 200,000 clones; 78% occur once, and the top ten carry around a sixth. Recovery among Cohort 3 donors was established by two negative PCRs, clearance, or symptom resolution.

The chain uses TRBV15 and TRBJ2-7, with 11 positions matching TRBD2. The source is a woman aged 50 to 60 who had recovered from COVID-19. Sample: PBMCs or T cells enriched from blood (not recorded which). DNA of the CDR3: TGTGCCACCAGCGTAGCGGGGGGGAGCTCCTACGAGCAGTACTTC. Translated: CATSVAGGSSYEQYF. Complete variable domain (other parts from reference TRBV15 and TRBJ2-7): DAMVIQNPRYQVTQFGKPVTLSCSQTLNHNVMYWYQQKSSQAPKLLFHYYDKDFNNEADTPDNFQSRRPNTSFCFLDIRSPGLGDTAMYLCATSVAGGSSYEQYFGPGTRLTVT.